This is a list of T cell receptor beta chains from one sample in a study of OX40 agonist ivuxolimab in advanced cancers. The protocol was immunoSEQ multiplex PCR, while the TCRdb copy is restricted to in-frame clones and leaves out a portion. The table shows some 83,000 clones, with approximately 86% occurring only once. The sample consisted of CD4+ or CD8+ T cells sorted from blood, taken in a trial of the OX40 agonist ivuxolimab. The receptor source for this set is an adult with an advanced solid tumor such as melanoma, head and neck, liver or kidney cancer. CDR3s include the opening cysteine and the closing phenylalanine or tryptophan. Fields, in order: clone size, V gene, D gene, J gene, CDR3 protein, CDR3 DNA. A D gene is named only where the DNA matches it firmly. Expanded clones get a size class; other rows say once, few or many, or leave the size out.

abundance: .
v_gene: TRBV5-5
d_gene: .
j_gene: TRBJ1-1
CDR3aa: CASSRTVNTEAFF
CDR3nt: TGTGCCAGCAGCCGGACGGTGAACACTGAAGCTTTCTTT

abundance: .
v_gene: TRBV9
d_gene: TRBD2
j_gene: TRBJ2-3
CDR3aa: CASSAGLAGGDTQYF
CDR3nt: TGTGCCAGCAGCGCCGGACTAGCGGGGGGTGATACGCAGTATTTT

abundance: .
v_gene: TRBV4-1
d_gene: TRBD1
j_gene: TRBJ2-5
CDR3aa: CASSHPKTGGDYLQYF
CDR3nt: TGCGCCAGCAGCCACCCGAAAACAGGGGGAGACTATCTTCAGTACTTC

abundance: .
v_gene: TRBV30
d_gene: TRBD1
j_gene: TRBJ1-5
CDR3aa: CAWARQGNQPQHF
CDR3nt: TGTGCCTGGGCTCGACAGGGAAATCAGCCCCAGCATTTT

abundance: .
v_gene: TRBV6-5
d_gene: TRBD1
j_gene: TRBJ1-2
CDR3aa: CASRAGTGEGYTF
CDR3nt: TGTGCCAGCAGGGCCGGGACAGGGGAAGGCTACACCTTC

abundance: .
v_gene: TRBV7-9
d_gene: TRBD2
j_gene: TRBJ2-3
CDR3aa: CASSLAGLGPTDTQYF
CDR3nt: TGTGCCAGCAGCTTAGCCGGACTAGGCCCCACAGATACGCAGTATTTT

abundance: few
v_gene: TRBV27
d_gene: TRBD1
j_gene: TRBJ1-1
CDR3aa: CASSLHPGGVTEAFF
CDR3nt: TGTGCCAGCAGTTTACATCCAGGGGGCGTTACTGAAGCTTTCTTT

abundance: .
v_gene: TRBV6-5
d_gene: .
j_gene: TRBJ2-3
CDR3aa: CASSSAGAGRTDTQYF
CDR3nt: TGTGCCAGCAGTTCCGCTGGGGCGGGGCGCACAGATACGCAGTATTTT

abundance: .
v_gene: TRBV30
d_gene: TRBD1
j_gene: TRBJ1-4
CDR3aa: CAWGLTLAQGALGPKLFF
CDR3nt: TGTGCCTGGGGATTGACCCTAGCTCAGGGGGCTCTAGGTCCAAAACTGTTTTTT

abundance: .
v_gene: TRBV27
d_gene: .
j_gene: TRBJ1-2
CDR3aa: CASTRRGGENYGYTF
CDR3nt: TGTGCCAGCACCCGACGAGGGGGAGAGAACTATGGCTACACCTTC

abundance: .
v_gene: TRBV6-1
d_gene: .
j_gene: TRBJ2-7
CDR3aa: CASSKSTGTTYEQYF
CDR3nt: TGTGCCAGCAGTAAGTCGACAGGTACAACCTACGAGCAGTACTTC

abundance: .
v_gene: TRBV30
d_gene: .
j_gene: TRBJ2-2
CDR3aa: CAWSVGGELFF
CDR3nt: TGTGCCTGGAGTGTGGGTGGGGAGCTGTTTTTT

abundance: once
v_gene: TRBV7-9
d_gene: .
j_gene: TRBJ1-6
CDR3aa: CASSSSGRPNSPLHF
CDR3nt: TGTGCCAGCAGCTCTAGCGGGAGACCTAATTCACCCCTCCACTTT

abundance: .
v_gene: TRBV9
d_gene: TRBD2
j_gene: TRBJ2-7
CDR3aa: CASSPGLAWTHEQYF
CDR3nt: TGTGCCAGCAGCCCGGGACTAGCCTGGACCCACGAGCAGTACTTC

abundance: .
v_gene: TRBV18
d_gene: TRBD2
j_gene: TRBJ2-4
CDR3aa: CASSLRTSGQAKNIQYF
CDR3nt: TGTGCCAGCTCACTCCGGACTAGCGGACAAGCCAAAAACATTCAGTACTTC

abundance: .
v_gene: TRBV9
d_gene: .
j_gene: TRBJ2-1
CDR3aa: CASSNQGLRGINEQFF
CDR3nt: TGTGCCAGCAGCAACCAGGGTCTGAGGGGCATTAATGAGCAGTTCTTC

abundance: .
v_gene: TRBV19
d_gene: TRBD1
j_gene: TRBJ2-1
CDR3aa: CASSIRQGTVEQFF
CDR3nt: TGTGCCAGTAGTATACGACAGGGGACGGTGGAGCAGTTCTTC

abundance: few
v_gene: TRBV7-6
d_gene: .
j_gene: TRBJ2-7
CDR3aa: CASSFLLEGEQYF
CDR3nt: TGTGCCAGCAGCTTTCTCCTCGAGGGGGAGCAGTACTTC

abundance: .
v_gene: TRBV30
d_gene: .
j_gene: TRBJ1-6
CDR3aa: CAWSGSGNSPLHF
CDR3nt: TGTGCCTGGAGTGGTTCGGGAAATTCACCCCTCCACTTT

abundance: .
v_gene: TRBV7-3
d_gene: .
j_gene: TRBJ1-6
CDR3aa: CASSLRAGTNSPLHF
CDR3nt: TGTGCCAGCAGCTTAAGGGCAGGGACTAATTCACCCCTCCACTTT

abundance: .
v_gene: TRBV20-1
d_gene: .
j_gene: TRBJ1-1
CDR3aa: CSAQSGTTAFF
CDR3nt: TGCAGTGCACAGTCCGGGACCACCGCTTTCTTT

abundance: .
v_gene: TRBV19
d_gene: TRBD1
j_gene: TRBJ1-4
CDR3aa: CARAGGAGTNEKLFF
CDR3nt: TGTGCCAGGGCAGGGGGCGCGGGAACTAATGAAAAACTGTTTTTT

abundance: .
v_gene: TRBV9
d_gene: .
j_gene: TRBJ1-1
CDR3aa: CASSVDTNTEAFF
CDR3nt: TGTGCCAGCAGCGTAGACACCAACACTGAAGCTTTCTTT

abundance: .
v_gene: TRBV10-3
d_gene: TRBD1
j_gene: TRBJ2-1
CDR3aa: CATTRTGEGSYNEQFF
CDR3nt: TGTGCCACCACAAGGACAGGAGAGGGGTCCTACAATGAGCAGTTCTTC

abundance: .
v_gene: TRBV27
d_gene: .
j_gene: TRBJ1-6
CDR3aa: CASSLAPGIPLHF
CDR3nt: TGTGCCAGCAGTTTGGCGCCCGGGATCCCCCTCCACTTT

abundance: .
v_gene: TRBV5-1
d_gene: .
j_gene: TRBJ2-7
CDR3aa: CASRNPGAYEQYF
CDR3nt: TGCGCCAGCAGAAACCCGGGAGCCTACGAGCAGTACTTC

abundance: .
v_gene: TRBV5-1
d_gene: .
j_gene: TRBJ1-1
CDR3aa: CASSLYEPQAAGLQAFF
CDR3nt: TGCGCCAGCAGCCTGTATGAACCCCAGGCGGCGGGACTTCAAGCTTTCTTT

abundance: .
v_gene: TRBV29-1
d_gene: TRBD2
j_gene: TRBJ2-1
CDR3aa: CSSRGGRSNEQFF
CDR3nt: TGCAGCTCGAGGGGCGGGAGGTCCAATGAGCAGTTCTTC

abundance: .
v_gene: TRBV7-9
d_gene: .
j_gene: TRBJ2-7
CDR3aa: CASSLGLYYEQYF
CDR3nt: TGTGCCAGCAGCTTAGGACTGTACTACGAGCAGTACTTC

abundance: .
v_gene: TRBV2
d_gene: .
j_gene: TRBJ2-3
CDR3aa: CASSFLVSTDTQYF
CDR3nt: TGTGCCAGCAGTTTCCTGGTGAGCACAGATACGCAGTATTTT

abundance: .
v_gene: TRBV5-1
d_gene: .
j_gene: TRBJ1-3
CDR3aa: CASSLGVVSGNTIYF
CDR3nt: TGCGCCAGCAGCTTAGGGGTGGTCTCTGGAAACACCATATATTTT

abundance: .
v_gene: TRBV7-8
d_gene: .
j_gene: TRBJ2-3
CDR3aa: CASTPFRVPRDTQYF
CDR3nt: TGTGCCAGCACCCCTTTCCGGGTCCCTCGCGATACGCAGTATTTT

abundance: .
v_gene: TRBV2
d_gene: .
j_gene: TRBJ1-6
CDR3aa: CASSQSSYNSPLHF
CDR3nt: TGTGCCAGCAGCCAGAGCTCCTATAATTCACCCCTCCACTTT

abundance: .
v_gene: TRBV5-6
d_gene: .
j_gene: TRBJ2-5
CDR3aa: CASSPMYSQETQYF
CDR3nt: TGTGCCAGCAGCCCAATGTACAGTCAAGAGACCCAGTACTTC